This T cell receptor beta chain originates from a study of shared clonotypes between healthy human individuals. V lost 5 bases and J lost 1; bases outside the gene matches: 10. The CDR3 consists of 16 residues. Looked up from germline, CDR1 is LNHDA and CDR2 is SQIVND (reference sequence). Method: immunoSEQ multiplex PCR; TCRdb's copy keeps in-frame clones and lacks some. The data contain around 510,000 clones, approximately 95% of them singletons. The clonotype originates from a woman aged 25 to 39 in good health. What was sequenced was naive CD4+ T cells sorted from blood. The sample's subset: CD45RA+ positively selected. The V and J genes are TRBV19 and TRBJ1-2, with TRBD1 matching 7 bases. CDR3 in amino acids: CASSRQRQGFNYGYTF. CDR3 sequence (DNA): TGTGCCAGTAGTCGACAAAGACAGGGCTTTAACTATGGCTACACCTTC.